The entry below gives a single T cell receptor beta chain sequence along with its context. Its antigen remains unidentified. This entry belongs to a study of beta chain features in type 1 diabetes. The germline gives CDR1 SEHNR, CDR2 FQNEAQ (reference sequence). The V end lost 4 bases, the J end lost 4 bases, and 10 bases lay between the germline ends. The length of the CDR3 is 13 residues. Investigators reverse transcribed all isolated RNA, so they sequenced expressed TCRB transcripts. The table came from immunoSEQ multiplex PCR; TCRdb's copy has only in-frame clones and leaves some out. This sample yields some 900,000 clones, of which under 20% are seen a single time; about 0.02% belongs to the top ten. Study-wide findings and caveats: Insertions were fewer and deletions more numerous at VDJ junctions in type 1 diabetes patients.

The specimen sequenced was naive CD4+ T cells from blood. The clonotype originates from a woman aged 18-29 years in good health. J is TRBJ2-5 and V is TRBV7-9, with D unresolved. The CDR3 region is CASSSYLGETQYF. As DNA, the CDR3 is TGTGCCAGCAGCTCGTACTTGGGAGAGACCCAGTACTTC.